This T cell receptor beta chain was recorded in a study of blood T cells in healthy people across ages. Study outcomes and limitations: It was the long-lived donors that had more naive CD4+ cells and higher diversity than aged donors.

This clonotype showed up many times. The antigen is unknown. CDR1 is LNHNV, CDR2 YYDKDF, per germline (reference sequence). The germline V and J ends were trimmed by 8 bases and 6 bases, with 8 bases remaining between them. This CDR3 is built from 11 residues. Next came a second PCR, run for roughly 6 to 11 cycles, which used a sample-barcoded 5' primer along with a J-beta primer mix. TCRdb passed the 5' RACE reads through MiXCR, listing each CDR3 protein once. The table records under 2,000,000 distinct CDR3 sequences, less than 50% of them present only once. The sample consisted of blood. This TCR was recovered from a woman between 35 and 50 years old in good health. V and J are TRBV15 and TRBJ2-1; D is undetermined. The CDR3 DNA reads TGTGCCACCCAAAATCTCAATGAGCAGTTCTTC. Its protein is CATQNLNEQFF.